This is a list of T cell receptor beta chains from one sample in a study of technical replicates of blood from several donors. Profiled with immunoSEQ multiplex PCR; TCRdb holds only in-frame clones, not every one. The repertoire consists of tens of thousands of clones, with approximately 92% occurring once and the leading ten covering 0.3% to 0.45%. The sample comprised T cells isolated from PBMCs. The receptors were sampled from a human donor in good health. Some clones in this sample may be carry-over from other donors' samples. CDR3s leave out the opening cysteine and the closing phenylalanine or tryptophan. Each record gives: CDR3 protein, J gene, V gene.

ATSSELWAGGDNEQF	TRBJ2-1	TRBV15
AWSTRDTQY	TRBJ2-3	TRBV30
AISDKEGLAVTQGGYEQY	TRBJ2-7	TRBV10-3
AITKTSGNSYNEQF	TRBJ2-1	TRBV10-3
ASSPDLRSSYNEQF	TRBJ2-1	TRBV27
ASSLLRGRRASTDTQY	TRBJ2-3	TRBV28
ASRPSGNDYEQY	TRBJ2-7	TRBV5-6
ASSLAWTGLNGYT	TRBJ1-2	TRBV5-5
ASSSGGGGNTEAF	TRBJ1-1	TRBV5-1
ASSLGQGASYEQY	TRBJ2-7	TRBV4-2
ASSAERQGDEAF	TRBJ1-1	TRBV5-1
ASSYSESYYGYT	TRBJ1-2	TRBV6-5
ASSQRTGTYTEAF	TRBJ1-1	TRBV9
ASGFRGFNEQF	TRBJ2-1	TRBV12-5
ASSLNRVPPLH	TRBJ1-6	TRBV28
ASSPDRISYNEQF	TRBJ2-1	TRBV19
ASSLSSPPYNEQF	TRBJ2-1	TRBV5-1
ASSLQGYEQY	TRBJ2-7	TRBV6-5
ASSLIPGATDTQY	TRBJ2-3	TRBV7-3
ASRSGTGVSGANVLT	TRBJ2-6	TRBV2
ASSLRQEENTEAF	TRBJ1-1	TRBV19
ASNLRQGLLAGFNEQF	TRBJ2-1	TRBV28
ASSFGDGDEAF	TRBJ1-1	TRBV19
ASSYRDRYEKLF	TRBJ1-4	TRBV6-6
ASSPGVSYT	TRBJ1-2	TRBV5-1
ASSLGGPLGSYNEQF	TRBJ2-1	TRBV7-3
ASSNRGGDYEQY	TRBJ2-7	TRBV7-8
ASSIPTGYEQY	TRBJ2-7	TRBV4-1
ASSPAGANYNEQF	TRBJ2-1	TRBV25-1
ASSEDFSTGELF	TRBJ2-2	TRBV4-3
ASSRFGTGLKEQY	TRBJ2-5	TRBV13
ASSWTSGSTDTQY	TRBJ2-3	TRBV11-2
ASSDRAISGANVLT	TRBJ2-6	TRBV7-6
ASYRRDKKETQY	TRBJ2-5	TRBV6-1
ASSLLVGGTGELF	TRBJ2-2	TRBV28
ASSLGEGYEQY	TRBJ2-7	TRBV27
ASSLLAGDAYEQY	TRBJ2-7	TRBV7-2
AISGDPGTSGQETQY	TRBJ2-5	TRBV10-3
ASSQDREVQPQH	TRBJ1-5	TRBV2
ASGSGSVTDTQY	TRBJ2-3	TRBV6-4
ASSLGFLDRDDYGYT	TRBJ1-2	TRBV7-9
ASSLGDRDYGYT	TRBJ1-2	TRBV5-1
ASSQDPRSWSTDTQY	TRBJ2-3	TRBV4-2
ASSQVSGSYEQY	TRBJ2-7	TRBV4-1
ASSLADRGPYEQY	TRBJ2-7	TRBV27
ASSLGRDYGYT	TRBJ1-2	TRBV5-4
SVETGNTEAF	TRBJ1-1	TRBV29-1
ASSLKDREIPGELF	TRBJ2-2	TRBV27